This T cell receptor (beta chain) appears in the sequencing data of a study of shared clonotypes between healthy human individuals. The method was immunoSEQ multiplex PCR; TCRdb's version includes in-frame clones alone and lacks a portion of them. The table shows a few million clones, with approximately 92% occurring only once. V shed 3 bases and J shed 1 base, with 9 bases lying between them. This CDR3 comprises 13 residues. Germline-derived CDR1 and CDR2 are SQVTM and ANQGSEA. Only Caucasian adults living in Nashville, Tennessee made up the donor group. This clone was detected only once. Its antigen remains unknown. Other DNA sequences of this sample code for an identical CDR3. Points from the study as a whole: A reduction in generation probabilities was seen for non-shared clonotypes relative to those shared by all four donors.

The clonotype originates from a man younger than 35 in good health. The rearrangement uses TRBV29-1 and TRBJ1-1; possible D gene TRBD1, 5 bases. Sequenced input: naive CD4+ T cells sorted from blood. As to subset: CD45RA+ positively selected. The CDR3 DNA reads TGCAGCGTTGAGAGGGGCTCGAACACTGAAGCTTTCTTT. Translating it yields CSVERGSNTEAFF. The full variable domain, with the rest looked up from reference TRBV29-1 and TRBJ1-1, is SAVISQKPSRDICQRGTSLTIQCQVDSQVTMMFWYRQQPGQSLTLIATANQGSEATYESGFVIDKFPISRPNLTFSTLTVSNMSPEDSSIYLCSVERGSNTEAFFGQGTRLTVV.